Many counts were recorded for the clone carrying this T cell receptor beta chain. This entry belongs to a study of CD8 T cells in ankylosing spondylitis. Germline V gives CDR1 LGHNA, CDR2 YNFKEQ. The CDR3 is 22 amino acids. The V segment lost 3 bases and the J segment 9 bases; nucleotides outside the gene matches: 23. TCRdb re-called the 5' RACE reads through MiXCR, storing one row per CDR3 protein. Of 300,000 to 400,000 distinct CDR3 sequences listed, 9.5% to 13% are singletons. This TCR came from a female donor with ankylosing spondylitis or in good health (not recorded which). This sequence joins TRBV4-2 and TRBJ2-2; 15 nucleotides match TRBD2. The sequenced material came from blood, either unsorted or a sorted T cell fraction (not recorded which). DNA for the CDR3: TGTGCCAGCAGCCAGATCAAAATGGGACTAGCGGGAGGCCCAACCTCTCACCGGGAGCTGTTTTTT. As protein: CASSQIKMGLAGGPTSHRELFF.